The rows below give T cell receptor beta chains drawn from one sample of a study of regulatory T cells in long-lasting Graves disease. TCRdb redid the calling of the multiplex PCR reads with MiXCR, one entry per CDR3 protein. The sample contains about 560,000 distinct CDR3 sequences, about 16% of which appear only once. These sequences were also reported in another study, on T cells in Graves' hyperthyroidism and ophthalmopathy.

Sequencing used peripheral blood mononuclear cells (PBMCs), obtained at new diagnosis, from a patient treated with antithyroid drugs. These receptor sequences come from a man between 18 and 29 years old with Graves disease. Both conserved end residues are trimmed from each CDR3.

v_gene	j_gene	CDR3aa
TRBV10-3	TRBJ2-7	AISDISGTSYEQY
TRBV12-3/TRBV12-4	TRBJ1-1	ASSFWIPGLGFGTEAF
TRBV19	TRBJ2-3	ASRGHALDTQY
TRBV19	TRBJ1-2	ASSPGRKGYGYT
TRBV5-5	TRBJ1-2	ASSRQTGNYGYT
TRBV30	TRBJ1-6	AWSPQANSPLH
TRBV12-3/TRBV12-4	TRBJ2-1	ASRGAGVYEQF
TRBV20-1	TRBJ2-7	SARARLAGGYEQY
TRBV9	TRBJ1-2	ASMAPYGYT
TRBV19	TRBJ2-1	ASSPQDSTYNEQF
TRBV28	TRBJ1-4	ASSEIQGGEKLF
TRBV20-1	TRBJ2-3	SARGPTSGRGTDTQY
TRBV29-1	TRBJ1-1	SVAPQGSNTEAF
TRBV18	TRBJ1-5	ASSPGTGGQPQH
TRBV5-1	TRBJ2-1	ASSLVRSQQF
TRBV6-1	TRBJ1-1	ASTLTGGSEAF
TRBV11-2	TRBJ2-7	ASSLSDTGTSGSYEQY
TRBV5-1	TRBJ2-3	ASITPLLAGGPDTQY
TRBV20-1	TRBJ1-1	SPPPSQNTEAF
TRBV18	TRBJ2-5	ASSPPTAAPQTQY
TRBV6-1	TRBJ1-6	ASSLDRGNSPLH
TRBV5-6	TRBJ2-7	ASSATGQAHYEQY
TRBV11-2	TRBJ1-2	ASSPPTGNYGYT
TRBV7-9	TRBJ1-4	ASSTGQGANEKLF
TRBV7-2	TRBJ2-1	ASSVVGTSNEQF
TRBV28	TRBJ2-1	ASSVLATQF
TRBV10-3	TRBJ2-1	ATKGASGYNEQF
TRBV2	TRBJ1-1	ASSEWGGQNTEAF
TRBV28	TRBJ2-3	ASSRQGLAGTDTQY
TRBV27	TRBJ1-2	ASSLVQGGGYT
TRBV13	TRBJ2-1	ASSQIAGANEQF
TRBV7-9	TRBJ2-1	ASSTVPPDEQF
TRBV6-1	TRBJ1-2	ASSGRQGVYYGYT
TRBV20-1	TRBJ2-2	SARDLLREVSGELF
TRBV7-8	TRBJ2-1	ASSFGTSWNEQF
TRBV14	TRBJ1-1	ASSHRLRNTEAF
TRBV28	TRBJ1-1	ATHPQTGNTEAF
TRBV20-1	TRBJ2-5	SARGLAGSRETQY
TRBV29-1	TRBJ2-1	SVQEEGGIYNEQF
TRBV3-1	TRBJ2-1	ASRPSETPAKEQF
TRBV6-1	TRBJ1-4	ASSRLTGRNEKLF
TRBV6-5	TRBJ2-7	ASSYTGRNEQY
TRBV20-1	TRBJ1-2	SARDRTGYYGYT
TRBV29-1	TRBJ2-7	SVSKMTAYEQY
TRBV11-1	TRBJ1-1	ASSPGHRSPLSTEAF
TRBV10-3	TRBJ2-7	AISGDSYEQY
TRBV12-3/TRBV12-4	TRBJ2-1	ASSLWRDGRNEQF
TRBV3-1	TRBJ2-3	ASSQAWDTQY
TRBV9	TRBJ2-7	ASSVGGDTYEQY
TRBV19	TRBJ1-1	ASSMPGWGTEAF